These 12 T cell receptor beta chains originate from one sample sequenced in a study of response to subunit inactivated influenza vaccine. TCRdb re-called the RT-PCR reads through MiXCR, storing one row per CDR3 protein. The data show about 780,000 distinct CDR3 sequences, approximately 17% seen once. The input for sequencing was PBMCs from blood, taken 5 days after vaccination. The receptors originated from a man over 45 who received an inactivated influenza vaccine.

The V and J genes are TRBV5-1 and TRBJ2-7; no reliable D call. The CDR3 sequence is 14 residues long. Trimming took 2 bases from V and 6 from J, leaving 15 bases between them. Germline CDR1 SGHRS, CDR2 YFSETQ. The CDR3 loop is CASSFGPPASEQYF. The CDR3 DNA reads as TGCGCCAGCAGCTTTGGACCGCCGGCAAGCGAGCAGTACTTC.

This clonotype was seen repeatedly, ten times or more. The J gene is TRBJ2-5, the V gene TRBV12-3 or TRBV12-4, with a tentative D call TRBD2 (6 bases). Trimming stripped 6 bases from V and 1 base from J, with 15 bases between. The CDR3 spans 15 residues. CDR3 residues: CASRLSWGGQETQYF. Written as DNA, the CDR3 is TGTGCCAGCAGGTTGTCGTGGGGAGGCCAAGAGACCCAGTACTTC.

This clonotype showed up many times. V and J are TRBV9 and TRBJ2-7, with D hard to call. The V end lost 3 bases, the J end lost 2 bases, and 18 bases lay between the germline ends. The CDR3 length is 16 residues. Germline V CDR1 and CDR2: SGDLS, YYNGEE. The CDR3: CASSGMRHRPTYEQYF. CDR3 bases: TGTGCCAGCAGCGGAATGAGACATCGACCTACCTACGAGCAGTACTTC.

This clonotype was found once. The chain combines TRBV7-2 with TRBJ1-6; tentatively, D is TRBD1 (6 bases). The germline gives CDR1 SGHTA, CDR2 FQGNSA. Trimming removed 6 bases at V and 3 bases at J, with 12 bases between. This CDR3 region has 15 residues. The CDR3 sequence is CASRLGQIYNSPLHF. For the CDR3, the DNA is TGTGCCAGCAGACTAGGACAGATCTATAATTCACCCCTCCACTTT.

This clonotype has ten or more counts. The CDR3 loop reads CASSLLAGGDEQFF. In DNA form, the CDR3 reads TGTGCCAGCAGCCTACTAGCGGGAGGGGATGAGCAGTTCTTC. This chain uses TRBV27 with TRBJ2-1; 13 bases align to TRBD2. V shed 6 bases, J shed 8 bases, and the junction held 4 bases outside the gene matches. CDR3 length: 14 amino acids. The V gene's germline CDR1 is MNHEY and CDR2 SMNVEV (reference sequence).

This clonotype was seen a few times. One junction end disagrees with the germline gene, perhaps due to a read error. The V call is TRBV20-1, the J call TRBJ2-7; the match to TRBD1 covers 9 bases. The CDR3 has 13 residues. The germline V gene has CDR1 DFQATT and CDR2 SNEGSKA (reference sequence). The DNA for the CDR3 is TGCAGTGCGATGGACAGGGGACGCGGCTATTTAGGATTC. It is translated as CSAMDRGRGYLGF.

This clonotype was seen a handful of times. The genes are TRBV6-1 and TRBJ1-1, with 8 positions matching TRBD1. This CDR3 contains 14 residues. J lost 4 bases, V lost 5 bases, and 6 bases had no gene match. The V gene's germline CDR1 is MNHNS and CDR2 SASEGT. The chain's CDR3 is CASSRTGSVTEAFF. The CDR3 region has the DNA TGTGCCAGCAGTCGGACAGGGAGTGTCACTGAAGCTTTCTTT.

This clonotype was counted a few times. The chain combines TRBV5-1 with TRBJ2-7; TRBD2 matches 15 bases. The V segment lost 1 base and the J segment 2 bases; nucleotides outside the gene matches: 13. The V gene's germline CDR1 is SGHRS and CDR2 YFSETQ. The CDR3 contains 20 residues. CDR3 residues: CASSLRGRTSGRAVTYEQYF. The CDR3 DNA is TGCGCCAGCAGCTTGAGAGGCCGGACTAGCGGGAGGGCCGTGACCTACGAGCAGTACTTC.

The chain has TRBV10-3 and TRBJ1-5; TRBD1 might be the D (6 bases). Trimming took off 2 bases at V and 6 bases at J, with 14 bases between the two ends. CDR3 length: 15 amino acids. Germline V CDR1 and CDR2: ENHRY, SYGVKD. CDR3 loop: CAISEIGGQGQPQHF. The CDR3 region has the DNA TGTGCCATCAGTGAGATTGGGGGCCAGGGTCAGCCCCAGCATTTT.

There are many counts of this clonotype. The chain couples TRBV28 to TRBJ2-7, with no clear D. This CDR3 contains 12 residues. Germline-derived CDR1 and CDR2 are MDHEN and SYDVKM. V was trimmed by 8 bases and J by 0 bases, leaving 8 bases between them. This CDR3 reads CASLDDSYEQYF. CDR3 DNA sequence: TGTGCCAGCTTGGACGACTCCTACGAGCAGTACTTC.

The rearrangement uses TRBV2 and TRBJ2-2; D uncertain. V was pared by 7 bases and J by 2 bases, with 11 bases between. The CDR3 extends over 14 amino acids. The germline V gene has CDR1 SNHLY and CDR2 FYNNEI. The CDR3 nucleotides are TGTGCCAGCAAGGCAAGCGATAACACCGGGGAGCTGTTTTTT. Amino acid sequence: CASKASDNTGELFF.

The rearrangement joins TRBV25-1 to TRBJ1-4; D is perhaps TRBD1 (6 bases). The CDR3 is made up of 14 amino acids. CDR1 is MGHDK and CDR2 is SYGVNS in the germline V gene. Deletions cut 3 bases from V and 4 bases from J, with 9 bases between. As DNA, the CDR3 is TGTGCCAGCAGTGATGGACAGCTTAATGAAAAACTGTTTTTT. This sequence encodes CASSDGQLNEKLFF.